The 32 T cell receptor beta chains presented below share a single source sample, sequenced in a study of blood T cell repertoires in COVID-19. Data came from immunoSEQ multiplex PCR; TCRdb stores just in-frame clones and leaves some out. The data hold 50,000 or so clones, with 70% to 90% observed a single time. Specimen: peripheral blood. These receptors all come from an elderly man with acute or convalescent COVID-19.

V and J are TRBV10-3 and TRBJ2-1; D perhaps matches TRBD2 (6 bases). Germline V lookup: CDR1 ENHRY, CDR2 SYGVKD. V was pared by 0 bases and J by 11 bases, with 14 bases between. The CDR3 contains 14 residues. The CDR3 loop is CAISESGTAPKQFF. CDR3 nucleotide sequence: TGTGCCATCAGTGAGTCGGGGACTGCTCCAAAGCAGTTCTTC.

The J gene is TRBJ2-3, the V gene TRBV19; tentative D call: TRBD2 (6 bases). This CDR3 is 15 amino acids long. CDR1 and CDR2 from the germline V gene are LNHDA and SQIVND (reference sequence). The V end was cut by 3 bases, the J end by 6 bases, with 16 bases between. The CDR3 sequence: CASSIGGFQGDTQYF. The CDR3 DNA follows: TGTGCCAGTAGTATCGGAGGGTTCCAAGGGGATACGCAGTATTTT.

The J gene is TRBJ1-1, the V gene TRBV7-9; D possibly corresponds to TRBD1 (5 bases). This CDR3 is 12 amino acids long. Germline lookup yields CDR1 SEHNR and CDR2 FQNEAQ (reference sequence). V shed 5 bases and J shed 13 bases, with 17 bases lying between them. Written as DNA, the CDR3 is TGTGCCAGCAGCCAGATAACAGGTACCCGTTTCTTT. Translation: CASSQITGTRFF.

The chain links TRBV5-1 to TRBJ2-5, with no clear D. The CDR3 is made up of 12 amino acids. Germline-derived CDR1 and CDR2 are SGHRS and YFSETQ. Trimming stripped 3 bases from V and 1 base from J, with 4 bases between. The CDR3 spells CASSSGQETQYF. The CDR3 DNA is TGCGCCAGCAGCTCGGGCCAAGAGACCCAGTACTTC. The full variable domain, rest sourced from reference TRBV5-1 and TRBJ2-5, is KAGVTQTPRYLIKTRGQQVTLSCSPISGHRSVSWYQQTPGQGLQFLFEYFSETQRNKGNFPGRFSGRQFSNSRSEMNVSTLELGDSALYLCASSSGQETQYFGPGTRLLVL.

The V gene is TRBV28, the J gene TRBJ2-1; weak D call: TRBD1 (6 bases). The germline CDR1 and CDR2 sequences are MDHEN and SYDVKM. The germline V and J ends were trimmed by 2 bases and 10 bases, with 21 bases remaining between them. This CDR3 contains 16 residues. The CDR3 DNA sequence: TGTGCCAGCAGTTTAGCTGTTATGGGACACCGGGACGAGCAGTTCTTC. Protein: CASSLAVMGHRDEQFF.

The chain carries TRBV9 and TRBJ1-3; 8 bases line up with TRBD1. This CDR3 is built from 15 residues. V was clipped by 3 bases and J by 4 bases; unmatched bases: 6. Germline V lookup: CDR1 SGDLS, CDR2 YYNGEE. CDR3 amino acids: CASSATGGSGNTIYF. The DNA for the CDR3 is TGTGCCAGCAGCGCCACAGGGGGTTCAGGAAACACCATATATTTT. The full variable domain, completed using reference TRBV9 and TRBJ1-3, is DSGVTQTPKHLITATGQRVTLRCSPRSGDLSVYWYQQSLDQGLQFLIQYYNGEERAKGNILERFSAQQFPDLHSELNLSSLELGDSALYFCASSATGGSGNTIYFGEGSWLTVV.

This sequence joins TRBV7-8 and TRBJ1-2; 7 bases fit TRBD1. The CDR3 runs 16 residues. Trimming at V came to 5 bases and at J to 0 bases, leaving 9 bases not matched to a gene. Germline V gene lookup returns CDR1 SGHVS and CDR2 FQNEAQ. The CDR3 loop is CASSPHDRAANYGYTF. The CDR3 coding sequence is TGTGCCAGCAGCCCTCACGACAGGGCGGCTAACTATGGCTACACCTTC. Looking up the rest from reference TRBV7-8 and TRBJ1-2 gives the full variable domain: GAGVSQSPRYKVAKRGQDVALRCDPISGHVSLFWYQQALGQGPEFLTYFQNEAQLDKSGLPSDRFFAERPEGSVSTLKIQRTQQEDSAVYLCASSPHDRAANYGYTFGSGTRLTVV.

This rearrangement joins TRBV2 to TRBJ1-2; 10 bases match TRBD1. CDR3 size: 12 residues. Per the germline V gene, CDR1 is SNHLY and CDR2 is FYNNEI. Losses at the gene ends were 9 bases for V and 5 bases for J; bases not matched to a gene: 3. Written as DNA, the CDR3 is TGTGCCAGGCGGGACAGGGGATATGGCTACACCTTC. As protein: CARRDRGYGYTF.

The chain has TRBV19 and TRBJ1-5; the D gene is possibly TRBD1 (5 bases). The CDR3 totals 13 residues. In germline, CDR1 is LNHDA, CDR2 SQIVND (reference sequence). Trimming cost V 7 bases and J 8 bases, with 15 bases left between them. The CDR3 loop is CASKKGPLEPQHF. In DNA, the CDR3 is TGTGCCAGTAAGAAGGGGCCCCTAGAGCCCCAGCATTTT.

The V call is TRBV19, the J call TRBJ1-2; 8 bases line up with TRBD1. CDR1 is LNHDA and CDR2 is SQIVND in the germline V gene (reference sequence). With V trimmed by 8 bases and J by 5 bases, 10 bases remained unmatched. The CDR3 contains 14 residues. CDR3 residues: CASRRQGATYGYTF. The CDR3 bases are TGTGCCAGTCGTCGGCAGGGGGCAACTTATGGCTACACCTTC.

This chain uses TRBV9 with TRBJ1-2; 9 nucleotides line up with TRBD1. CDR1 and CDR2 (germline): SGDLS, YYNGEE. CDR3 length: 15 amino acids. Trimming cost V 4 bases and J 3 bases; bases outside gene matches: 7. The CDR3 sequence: CASSSGTGWDYGYTF. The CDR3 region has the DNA TGTGCCAGCAGCTCCGGGACAGGGTGGGACTATGGCTACACCTTC. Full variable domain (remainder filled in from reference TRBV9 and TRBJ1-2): DSGVTQTPKHLITATGQRVTLRCSPRSGDLSVYWYQQSLDQGLQFLIQYYNGEERAKGNILERFSAQQFPDLHSELNLSSLELGDSALYFCASSSGTGWDYGYTFGSGTRLTVV.

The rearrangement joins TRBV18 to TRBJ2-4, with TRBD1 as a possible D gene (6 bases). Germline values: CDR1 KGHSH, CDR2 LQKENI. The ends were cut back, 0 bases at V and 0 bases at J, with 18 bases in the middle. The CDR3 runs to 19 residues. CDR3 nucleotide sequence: TGTGCCAGCTCACCACCCCCAGGGGCGGCCCCCGTAGCCAAAAACATTCAGTACTTC. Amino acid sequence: CASSPPPGAAPVAKNIQYF.

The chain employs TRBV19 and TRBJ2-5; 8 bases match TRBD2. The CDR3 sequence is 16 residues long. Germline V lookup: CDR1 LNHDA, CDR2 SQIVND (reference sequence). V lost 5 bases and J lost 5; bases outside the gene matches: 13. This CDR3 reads CASSPWSPGGYETQYF. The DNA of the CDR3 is TGTGCCAGTAGTCCTTGGTCCCCGGGGGGGTACGAGACCCAGTACTTC. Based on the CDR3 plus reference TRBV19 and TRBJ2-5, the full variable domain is DGGITQSPKYLFRKEGQNVTLSCEQNLNHDAMYWYRQDPGQGLRLIYYSQIVNDFQKGDIAEGYSVSREKKESFPLTVTSAQKNPTAFYLCASSPWSPGGYETQYFGPGTRLLVL.

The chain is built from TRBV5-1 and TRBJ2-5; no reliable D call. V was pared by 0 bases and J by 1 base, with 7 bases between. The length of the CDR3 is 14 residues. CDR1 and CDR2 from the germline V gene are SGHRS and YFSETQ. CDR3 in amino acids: CASSLDHGQETQYF. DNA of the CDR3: TGCGCCAGCAGCTTGGATCACGGCCAAGAGACCCAGTACTTC.

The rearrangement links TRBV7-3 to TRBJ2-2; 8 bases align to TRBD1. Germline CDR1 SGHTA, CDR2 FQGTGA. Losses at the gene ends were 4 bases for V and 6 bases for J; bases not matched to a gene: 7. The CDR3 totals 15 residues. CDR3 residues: CASSSGQGRAGELFF. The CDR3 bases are TGTGCCAGCAGCTCAGGACAGGGTCGGGCCGGGGAGCTGTTTTTT.

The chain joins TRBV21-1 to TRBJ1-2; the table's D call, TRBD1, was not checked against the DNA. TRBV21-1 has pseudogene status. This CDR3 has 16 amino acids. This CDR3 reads CASSKGDRVGVYGYTF. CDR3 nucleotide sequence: TGTGCCAGCAGCAAAGGGGACAGGGTCGGTGTATATGGCTACACCTTC.

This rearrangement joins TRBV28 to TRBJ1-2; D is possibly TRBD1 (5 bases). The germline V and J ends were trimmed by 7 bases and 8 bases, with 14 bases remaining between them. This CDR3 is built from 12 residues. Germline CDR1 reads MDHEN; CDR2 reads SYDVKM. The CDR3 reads CASTSRAGGYTF. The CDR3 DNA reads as TGTGCCAGCACCAGCAGGGCAGGAGGCTACACCTTC.

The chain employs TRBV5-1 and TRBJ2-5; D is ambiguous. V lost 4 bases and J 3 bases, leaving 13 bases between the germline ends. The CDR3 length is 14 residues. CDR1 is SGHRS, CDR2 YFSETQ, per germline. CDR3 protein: CASSKLNLKETQYF. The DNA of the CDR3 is TGCGCCAGCAGCAAACTGAATCTAAAAGAGACCCAGTACTTC.

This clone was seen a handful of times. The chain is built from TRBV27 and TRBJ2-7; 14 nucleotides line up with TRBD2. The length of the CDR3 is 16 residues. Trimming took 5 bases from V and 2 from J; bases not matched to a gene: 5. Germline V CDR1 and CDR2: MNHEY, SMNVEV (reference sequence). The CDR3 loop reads CASSQPGLAGAYEQYF. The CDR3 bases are TGTGCCAGCAGTCAGCCGGGACTAGCGGGGGCCTACGAGCAGTACTTC.

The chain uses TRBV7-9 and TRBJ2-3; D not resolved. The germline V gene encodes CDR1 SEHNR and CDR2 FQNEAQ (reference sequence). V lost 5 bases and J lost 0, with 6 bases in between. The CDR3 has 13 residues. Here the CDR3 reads CASSPNSTDTQYF. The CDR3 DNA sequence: TGTGCCAGCAGCCCTAATAGCACAGATACGCAGTATTTT.

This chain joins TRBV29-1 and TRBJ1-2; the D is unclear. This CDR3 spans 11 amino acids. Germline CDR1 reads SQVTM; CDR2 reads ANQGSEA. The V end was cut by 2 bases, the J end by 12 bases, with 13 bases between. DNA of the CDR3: TGCAGCGTTGAATCGGGTGGCACCCACACCTTC. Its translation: CSVESGGTHTF.

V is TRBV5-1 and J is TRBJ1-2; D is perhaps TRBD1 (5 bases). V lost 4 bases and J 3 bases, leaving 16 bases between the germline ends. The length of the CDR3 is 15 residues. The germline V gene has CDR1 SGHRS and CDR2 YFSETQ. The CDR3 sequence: CASSPNRQRHYGYTF. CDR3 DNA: TGCGCCAGCAGCCCTAATCGACAGAGGCACTATGGCTACACCTTC.

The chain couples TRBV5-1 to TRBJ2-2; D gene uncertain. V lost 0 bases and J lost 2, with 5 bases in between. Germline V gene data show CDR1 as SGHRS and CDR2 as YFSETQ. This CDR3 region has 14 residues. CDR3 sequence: CASSLGQNTGELFF. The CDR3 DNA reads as TGCGCCAGCAGCTTGGGACAAAACACCGGGGAGCTGTTTTTT.

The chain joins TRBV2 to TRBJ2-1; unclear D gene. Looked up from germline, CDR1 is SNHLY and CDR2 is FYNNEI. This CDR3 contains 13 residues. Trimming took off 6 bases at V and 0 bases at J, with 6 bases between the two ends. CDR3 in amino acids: CASRLISYNEQFF. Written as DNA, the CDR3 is TGTGCCAGCAGATTAATCTCCTACAATGAGCAGTTCTTC.

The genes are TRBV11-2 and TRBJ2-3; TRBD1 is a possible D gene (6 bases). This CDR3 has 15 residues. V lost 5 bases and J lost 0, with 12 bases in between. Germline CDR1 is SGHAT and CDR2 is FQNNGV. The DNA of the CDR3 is TGTGCCAGCAGCCTCGAGAGGGGGAGCACAGATACGCAGTATTTT. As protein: CASSLERGSTDTQYF.

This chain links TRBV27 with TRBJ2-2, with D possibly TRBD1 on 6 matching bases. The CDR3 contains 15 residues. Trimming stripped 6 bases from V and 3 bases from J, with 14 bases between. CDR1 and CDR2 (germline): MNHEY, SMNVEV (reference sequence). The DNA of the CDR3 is TGTGCCAGCAGCTTTACAGGGATAGACACCGGGGAGCTGTTTTTT. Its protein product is CASSFTGIDTGELFF.

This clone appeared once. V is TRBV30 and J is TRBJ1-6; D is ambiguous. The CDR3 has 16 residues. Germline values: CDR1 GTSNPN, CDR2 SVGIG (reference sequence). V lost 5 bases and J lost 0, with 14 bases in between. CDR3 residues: CAWGNSFGSYNSPLHF. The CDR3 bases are TGTGCCTGGGGGAACAGTTTCGGCTCCTATAATTCACCCCTCCACTTT.

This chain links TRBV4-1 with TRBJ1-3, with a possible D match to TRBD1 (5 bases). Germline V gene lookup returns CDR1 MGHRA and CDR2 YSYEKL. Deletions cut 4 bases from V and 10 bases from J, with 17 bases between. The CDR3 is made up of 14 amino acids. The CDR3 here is CASSPLGVPGTIYF. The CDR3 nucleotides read TGCGCCAGCAGCCCCCTTGGGGTCCCAGGGACCATATATTTT.

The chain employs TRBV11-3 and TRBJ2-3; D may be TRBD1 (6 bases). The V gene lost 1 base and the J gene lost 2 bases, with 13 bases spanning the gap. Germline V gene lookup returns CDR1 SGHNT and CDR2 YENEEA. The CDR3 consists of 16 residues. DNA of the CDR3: TGTGCCAGCAGCTTAGGGGGGCCTTCCCCCACAGATACGCAGTATTTT. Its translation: CASSLGGPSPTDTQYF.

CDR3 in DNA: TGTGCCAGCAGTTACTATCGGACAGGGTCTTCACCCCTCCACTTT. It codes for CASSYYRTGSSPLHF. The chain links TRBV6-5 to TRBJ1-6; TRBD1 matches 8 bases. CDR3 length equals 15 residues. V shed 1 base, J shed 9 bases, and the junction held 5 bases outside the gene matches. Germline V lookup: CDR1 MNHEY, CDR2 SVGAGI.

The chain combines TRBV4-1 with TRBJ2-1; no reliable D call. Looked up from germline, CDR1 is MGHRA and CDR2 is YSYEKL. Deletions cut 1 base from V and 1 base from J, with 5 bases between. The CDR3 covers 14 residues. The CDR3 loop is CASSQVISYNEQFF. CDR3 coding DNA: TGCGCCAGCAGCCAAGTTATTTCCTACAATGAGCAGTTCTTC.

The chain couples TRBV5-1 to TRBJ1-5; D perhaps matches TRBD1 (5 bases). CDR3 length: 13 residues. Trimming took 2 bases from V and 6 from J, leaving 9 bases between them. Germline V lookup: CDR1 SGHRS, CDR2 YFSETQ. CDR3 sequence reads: CASSLQEGQPQHF. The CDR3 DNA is TGCGCCAGCAGCTTACAGGAGGGTCAGCCCCAGCATTTT. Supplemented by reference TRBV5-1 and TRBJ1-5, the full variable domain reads KAGVTQTPRYLIKTRGQQVTLSCSPISGHRSVSWYQQTPGQGLQFLFEYFSETQRNKGNFPGRFSGRQFSNSRSEMNVSTLELGDSALYLCASSLQEGQPQHFGDGTRLSIL.